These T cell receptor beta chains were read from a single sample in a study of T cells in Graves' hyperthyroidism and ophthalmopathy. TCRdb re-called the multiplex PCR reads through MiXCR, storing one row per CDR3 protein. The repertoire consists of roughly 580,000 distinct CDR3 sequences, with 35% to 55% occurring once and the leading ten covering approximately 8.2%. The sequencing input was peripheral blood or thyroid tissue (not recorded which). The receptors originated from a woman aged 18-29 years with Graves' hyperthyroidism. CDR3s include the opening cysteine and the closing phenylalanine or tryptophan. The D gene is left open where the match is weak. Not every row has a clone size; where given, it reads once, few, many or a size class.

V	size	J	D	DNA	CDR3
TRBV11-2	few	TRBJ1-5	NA	TGTGCCAGCAGCTTAGGGGACATTACCCAGCATTTT	CASSLGDITQHF
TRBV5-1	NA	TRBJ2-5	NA	TGCGCCAGCAGCTTCCGGGAGATGGAGACCCAGTACTTC	CASSFREMETQYF
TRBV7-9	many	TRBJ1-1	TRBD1	TGTGCCAGCAGCTGGCCCGGGACAGGGGGGAACACTGAAGCTTTCTTT	CASSWPGTGGNTEAFF
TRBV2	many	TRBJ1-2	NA	TGTGCCAGCATCCAGCACGGGGGGGCCGGCTACACCTTC	CASIQHGGAGYTF
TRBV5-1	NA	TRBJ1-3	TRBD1	TGCGCCAGCAGTCGGGGACAGTCCGGAAACACCATATATTTT	CASSRGQSGNTIYF
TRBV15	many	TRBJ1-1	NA	TGTGCCACCAGCCCCGGGTGGAACACTGAAGCTTTCTTT	CATSPGWNTEAFF
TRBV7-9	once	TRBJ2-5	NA	TGTGCCGGCAGCTCGGCCGGGAGAGATGGGGAGACCCAGTACTTC	CAGSSAGRDGETQYF
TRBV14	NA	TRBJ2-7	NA	TGTGCCAGCAGCCATCCTACCGTGAGATCCTACGAGCAGTACTTC	CASSHPTVRSYEQYF
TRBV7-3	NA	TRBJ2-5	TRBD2	TGTGCCAGCAGCCCGGGGAGGGGATCCCAAGAGACCCAGTACTTC	CASSPGRGSQETQYF
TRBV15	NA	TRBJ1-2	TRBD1	TGTGCCACCAGGCCCCTGGGACAGGGTGATCTCGATGGCTACACCTTC	CATRPLGQGDLDGYTF
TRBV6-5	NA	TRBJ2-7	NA	TGTGCCAGCAGTTACCTCTCCACCTCCTACGAGCAGTACTTC	CASSYLSTSYEQYF